This note documents a single T cell receptor beta chain sequence. Antigen unknown. These data belong to a study of STAT3 mutations in large granular lymphocyte leukemia. Overall study: Among longitudinally sequenced T-LGLL patients, roughly half had canonical activating STAT3 mutations detected. The study's findings and limits: Every T-LGLL patient had at least one immunodominant TCRbeta clonotype. Some patients had dominant TCR clones larger than their STAT3 mutant burden.

The CDR3 sequence is 17 residues long. The germline V gene has CDR1 LNHDA and CDR2 SQIVND (reference sequence). Trimming removed 10 bases from V and 0 bases from J, with 19 bases in between. TCRdb's copy holds only in-frame clones and misses some; the assay was immunoSEQ multiplex PCR. Among about 10,000 clones listed, 88% were seen once. The genes are TRBV19 and TRBJ2-6; D perhaps matches TRBD1 (6 bases). The TCR originated in a man aged 60 to 69 with T-cell large granular lymphocyte leukemia. Some clones in this sample may be carry-over from other donors' samples. The material sequenced was peripheral blood mononuclear cells. For the CDR3, the DNA is TGTGCCACCCAACAGGGCCCCTCTGCCTCTGGGGCCAACGTCCTGACTTTC. It specifies CATQQGPSASGANVLTF.